A selection of T cell receptor beta chains follows, all from one sample in a study of blood T cell repertoires in COVID-19. TCRdb's copy holds only in-frame clones and misses some; the assay was immunoSEQ multiplex PCR. The sample consists of roughly 380,000 clones, more than 85% of them appearing once. Sequencing was done on a sample of PBMCs or T cells enriched from blood (not recorded which). These receptors all stem from a woman aged 25 to 39 who had recovered from COVID-19. CDR3s include the opening cysteine and the closing phenylalanine or tryptophan. A D gene is named only where the DNA matches it firmly. Size is stated for part of the rows, as once, few or many counts, or as a class when the clone is expanded.

v_gene: TRBV27; abundance: -; d_gene: TRBD2; j_gene: TRBJ2-7; CDR3aa: CASSTSGATYEQYF; CDR3nt: TGTGCCAGCAGCACTAGCGGGGCGACCTACGAGCAGTACTTC
v_gene: TRBV5-6; abundance: -; d_gene: -; j_gene: TRBJ2-4; CDR3aa: CASSLSVVQNIQYF; CDR3nt: TGTGCCAGCAGCTTGTCGGTGGTCCAAAACATTCAGTACTTC
v_gene: TRBV5-4; abundance: -; d_gene: TRBD1; j_gene: TRBJ1-1; CDR3aa: CASSFTGAEAFF; CDR3nt: TGTGCCAGCAGCTTCACAGGGGCTGAAGCTTTCTTT
v_gene: TRBV19; abundance: -; d_gene: -; j_gene: TRBJ1-5; CDR3aa: CASSIFGAMYSNQPQHF; CDR3nt: TGTGCCAGTAGTATTTTTGGGGCAATGTATAGCAATCAGCCCCAGCATTTT
v_gene: TRBV6-5; abundance: -; d_gene: -; j_gene: TRBJ1-2; CDR3aa: CASSYSHGPGDGYTF; CDR3nt: TGTGCCAGCAGTTACTCTCATGGGCCGGGAGATGGCTACACCTTC
v_gene: TRBV28; abundance: -; d_gene: -; j_gene: TRBJ1-1; CDR3aa: CASSFYTEAFF; CDR3nt: TGTGCCAGCAGTTTCTACACTGAAGCTTTCTTT
v_gene: TRBV10-2; abundance: -; d_gene: TRBD1; j_gene: TRBJ1-2; CDR3aa: CASSKDRGYGYTF; CDR3nt: TGCGCCAGCAGTAAAGACAGGGGCTATGGCTACACCTTC
v_gene: TRBV4-1; abundance: few; d_gene: -; j_gene: TRBJ1-2; CDR3aa: CASSQVARLGAYGYTF; CDR3nt: TGCGCCAGCAGCCAAGTCGCGCGGTTGGGGGCCTATGGCTACACCTTC
v_gene: TRBV7-3; abundance: -; d_gene: TRBD2; j_gene: TRBJ2-1; CDR3aa: CASSSSGTTNNEQFF; CDR3nt: TGTGCCAGCAGCTCGTCCGGGACTACCAACAATGAGCAGTTCTTC
v_gene: TRBV6-1; abundance: -; d_gene: -; j_gene: TRBJ1-3; CDR3aa: CASSELATRPGGNTIYF; CDR3nt: TGTGCCAGCAGTGAACTTGCGACTCGTCCCGGGGGAAACACCATATATTTT
v_gene: TRBV7-2; abundance: -; d_gene: -; j_gene: TRBJ1-2; CDR3aa: CASSLTGTYGYTF; CDR3nt: TGTGCCAGCAGCTTAACAGGGACCTATGGCTACACCTTC
v_gene: TRBV12-3/TRBV12-4; abundance: once; d_gene: -; j_gene: TRBJ1-1; CDR3aa: CASRTGGITEAFF; CDR3nt: TGTGCCAGCAGGACTGGAGGGATCACTGAAGCTTTCTTT
v_gene: TRBV15; abundance: -; d_gene: TRBD2; j_gene: TRBJ2-2; CDR3aa: CATSEGGTSGATGELFF; CDR3nt: TGTGCCACCAGCGAGGGGGGGACTAGCGGGGCCACCGGGGAGCTGTTTTTT
v_gene: TRBV2; abundance: -; d_gene: -; j_gene: TRBJ2-5; CDR3aa: CASSEGPPGTQYF; CDR3nt: TGTGCCAGCAGCGAGGGCCCCCCTGGGACCCAGTACTTC
v_gene: TRBV19; abundance: -; d_gene: TRBD1; j_gene: TRBJ1-1; CDR3aa: CASSMGTGGYAEAFF; CDR3nt: TGTGCCAGTAGTATGGGGACAGGGGGCTATGCTGAAGCTTTCTTT
v_gene: TRBV10-3; abundance: -; d_gene: TRBD2; j_gene: TRBJ2-1; CDR3aa: CATEGTSGRGEQFF; CDR3nt: TGTGCCACCGAGGGGACTAGCGGACGGGGTGAGCAGTTCTTC
v_gene: TRBV7-6; abundance: -; d_gene: TRBD2; j_gene: TRBJ2-3; CDR3aa: CASSLRTSGEITDTQYF; CDR3nt: TGTGCCAGCAGCTTAAGGACTAGCGGGGAGATCACAGATACGCAGTATTTT
v_gene: TRBV10-3; abundance: -; d_gene: TRBD2; j_gene: TRBJ2-5; CDR3aa: CAIRSGRAEETQYF; CDR3nt: TGTGCCATCAGGTCCGGGAGGGCCGAAGAGACCCAGTACTTC
v_gene: TRBV9; abundance: -; d_gene: TRBD2; j_gene: TRBJ2-3; CDR3aa: CASSGGTSGVTDTQYF; CDR3nt: TGTGCCAGCAGTGGGGGGACTAGCGGGGTCACAGATACGCAGTATTTT
v_gene: TRBV27; abundance: -; d_gene: -; j_gene: TRBJ2-3; CDR3aa: CASRDRRDTQYF; CDR3nt: TGTGCCAGCCGTGACCGGCGGGATACGCAGTATTTT
v_gene: TRBV5-1; abundance: -; d_gene: TRBD2; j_gene: TRBJ2-3; CDR3aa: CASNRGGSTDTQYF; CDR3nt: TGCGCCAGCAACCGGGGGGGAAGCACAGATACGCAGTATTTT
v_gene: TRBV18; abundance: few; d_gene: -; j_gene: TRBJ1-2; CDR3aa: CASSPNREHGYTF; CDR3nt: TGTGCCAGCTCACCAAACAGGGAGCATGGCTACACCTTC
v_gene: TRBV5-4; abundance: once; d_gene: TRBD2; j_gene: TRBJ2-7; CDR3aa: CASSHRTSGSFNEQYF; CDR3nt: TGTGCCAGCAGCCATAGGACTAGCGGGAGTTTCAACGAGCAGTACTTC
v_gene: TRBV7-3; abundance: -; d_gene: TRBD2; j_gene: TRBJ2-3; CDR3aa: CASSLRLAGGLDTQYF; CDR3nt: TGTGCCAGCAGCTTAAGACTAGCGGGAGGCTTAGATACGCAGTATTTT
v_gene: TRBV5-8; abundance: -; d_gene: -; j_gene: TRBJ1-1; CDR3aa: CASSSRTSWTEAFF; CDR3nt: TGTGCCAGCAGCTCTCGGACTTCTTGGACTGAAGCTTTCTTT
v_gene: TRBV5-1; abundance: -; d_gene: TRBD2; j_gene: TRBJ2-2; CDR3aa: CASSLSGGGTGELFF; CDR3nt: TGCGCCAGCAGCTTGTCGGGGGGAGGAACCGGGGAGCTGTTTTTT
v_gene: TRBV23-1; abundance: few; d_gene: TRBD1; j_gene: TRBJ2-7; CDR3aa: CASSPGQGTAVPYEQYF; CDR3nt: TGCGCCAGCAGTCCGGGACAGGGGACTGCGGTCCCTTACGAGCAGTACTTC
v_gene: TRBV3-1/TRBV3-2; abundance: -; d_gene: TRBD2; j_gene: TRBJ2-3; CDR3aa: CASSQIGAGSTDTQYF; CDR3nt: TGTGCCAGCAGCCAGATCGGAGCGGGGAGCACAGATACGCAGTATTTT
v_gene: TRBV12-3/TRBV12-4; abundance: -; d_gene: -; j_gene: TRBJ2-1; CDR3aa: CASSFRSINEQFF; CDR3nt: TGTGCCAGCAGTTTTCGGTCTATCAATGAGCAGTTCTTC
v_gene: TRBV3-1/TRBV3-2; abundance: -; d_gene: TRBD1; j_gene: TRBJ2-3; CDR3aa: CASSRWDRRDTDTQYF; CDR3nt: TGTGCCAGCAGCCGCTGGGACAGGCGAGACACAGATACGCAGTATTTT
v_gene: TRBV6-5; abundance: -; d_gene: -; j_gene: TRBJ1-4; CDR3aa: CASRNRLTAHEKLFF; CDR3nt: TGTGCCAGCAGAAACCGCCTGACAGCCCATGAAAAACTGTTTTTT
v_gene: TRBV6-5; abundance: -; d_gene: -; j_gene: TRBJ2-7; CDR3aa: CASRDNIYEQYF; CDR3nt: TGTGCCAGCAGGGACAACATCTACGAGCAGTACTTC
v_gene: TRBV5-1; abundance: -; d_gene: -; j_gene: TRBJ1-1; CDR3aa: CASSFAGGAFF; CDR3nt: TGCGCCAGCAGCTTTGCGGGGGGAGCTTTCTTT
v_gene: TRBV7-2; abundance: -; d_gene: TRBD2; j_gene: TRBJ2-7; CDR3aa: CASTIAGGVYEQYF; CDR3nt: TGTGCCAGCACAATAGCGGGAGGAGTCTACGAGCAGTACTTC
v_gene: TRBV7-2; abundance: few; d_gene: TRBD1; j_gene: TRBJ2-4; CDR3aa: CASSLGQGRIQYF; CDR3nt: TGTGCCAGCAGCTTAGGACAGGGACGGATTCAGTACTTC
v_gene: TRBV19; abundance: -; d_gene: -; j_gene: TRBJ1-2; CDR3aa: CASSIAWAGNYGYTF; CDR3nt: TGTGCCAGTAGTATAGCTTGGGCAGGGAACTATGGCTACACCTTC
v_gene: TRBV19; abundance: -; d_gene: TRBD1; j_gene: TRBJ1-6; CDR3aa: CASSPKTGNSYNSPLHF; CDR3nt: TGTGCCAGTAGTCCCAAGACAGGGAACTCCTATAATTCACCCCTCCACTTT
v_gene: TRBV2; abundance: -; d_gene: -; j_gene: TRBJ1-2; CDR3aa: CASSEQVSLSNYGYTF; CDR3nt: TGTGCCAGCAGTGAACAGGTCAGCCTCTCTAACTATGGCTACACCTTC
v_gene: TRBV18; abundance: -; d_gene: -; j_gene: TRBJ2-7; CDR3aa: CASSPPVQGGSYEQYF; CDR3nt: TGTGCCAGCTCACCACCGGTTCAGGGGGGATCCTACGAGCAGTACTTC
v_gene: TRBV10-1; abundance: -; d_gene: TRBD1; j_gene: TRBJ1-1; CDR3aa: CASTDGTGDTEAFF; CDR3nt: TGCGCCAGCACCGACGGGACAGGGGATACTGAAGCTTTCTTT
v_gene: TRBV30; abundance: -; d_gene: -; j_gene: TRBJ1-2; CDR3aa: CAWSPDPGTSAYYGYTF; CDR3nt: TGTGCCTGGAGTCCCGATCCCGGGACATCGGCCTACTATGGCTACACCTTC
v_gene: TRBV18; abundance: -; d_gene: TRBD1; j_gene: TRBJ1-5; CDR3aa: CASSFDRDAQPQHF; CDR3nt: TGTGCCAGCTCTTTTGACAGGGATGCTCAGCCCCAGCATTTT
v_gene: TRBV19; abundance: -; d_gene: TRBD1; j_gene: TRBJ2-7; CDR3aa: CASSKPEDRGHLYEQYF; CDR3nt: TGTGCCAGTAGTAAACCCGAGGACAGGGGGCATCTCTACGAGCAGTACTTC
v_gene: TRBV19; abundance: -; d_gene: TRBD2; j_gene: TRBJ2-1; CDR3aa: CASWDTSGYNEQFF; CDR3nt: TGTGCCAGTTGGGACACTAGCGGCTACAATGAGCAGTTCTTC
v_gene: TRBV7-2; abundance: -; d_gene: TRBD2; j_gene: TRBJ2-7; CDR3aa: CASSLGLAGAPHEQYF; CDR3nt: TGTGCCAGCAGCTTAGGACTAGCGGGTGCGCCTCACGAGCAGTACTTC
v_gene: TRBV3-1/TRBV3-2; abundance: -; d_gene: -; j_gene: TRBJ2-3; CDR3aa: CASSQDLPRLANTDTQYF; CDR3nt: TGTGCCAGCAGCCAAGATCTTCCGCGGCTAGCGAACACAGATACGCAGTATTTT
v_gene: TRBV7-8; abundance: -; d_gene: -; j_gene: TRBJ2-2; CDR3aa: CASSPHTGELFF; CDR3nt: TGTGCCAGCAGCCCTCACACCGGGGAGCTGTTTTTT
v_gene: TRBV3-1/TRBV3-2; abundance: -; d_gene: -; j_gene: TRBJ2-7; CDR3aa: CASSGPESYEQYF; CDR3nt: TGTGCCAGCAGCGGTCCCGAGTCCTACGAGCAGTACTTC
v_gene: TRBV4-1; abundance: -; d_gene: -; j_gene: TRBJ1-5; CDR3aa: CASSQEGQYNQPQHF; CDR3nt: TGCGCCAGCAGCCAGGAAGGACAGTACAATCAGCCCCAGCATTTT
v_gene: TRBV19; abundance: -; d_gene: -; j_gene: TRBJ1-1; CDR3aa: CASSTGGREAFF; CDR3nt: TGTGCCAGTAGTACGGGTGGCAGAGAAGCTTTCTTT
v_gene: TRBV18; abundance: -; d_gene: -; j_gene: TRBJ2-5; CDR3aa: CASSPPARPQETQYF; CDR3nt: TGTGCCAGCTCACCACCGGCCAGGCCTCAAGAGACCCAGTACTTC